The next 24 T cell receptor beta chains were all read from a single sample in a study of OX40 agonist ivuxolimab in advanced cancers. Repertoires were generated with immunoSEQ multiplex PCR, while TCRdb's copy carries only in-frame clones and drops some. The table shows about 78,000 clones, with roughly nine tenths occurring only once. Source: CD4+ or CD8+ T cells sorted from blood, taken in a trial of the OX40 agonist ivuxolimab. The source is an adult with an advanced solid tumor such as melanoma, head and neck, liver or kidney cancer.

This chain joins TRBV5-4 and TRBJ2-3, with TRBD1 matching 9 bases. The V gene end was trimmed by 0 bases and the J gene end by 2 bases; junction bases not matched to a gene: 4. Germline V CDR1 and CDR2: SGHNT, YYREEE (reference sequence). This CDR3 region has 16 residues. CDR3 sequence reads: CASSLVQGAITDTQYF. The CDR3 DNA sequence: TGTGCCAGCAGCTTGGTACAGGGGGCTATCACAGATACGCAGTATTTT.

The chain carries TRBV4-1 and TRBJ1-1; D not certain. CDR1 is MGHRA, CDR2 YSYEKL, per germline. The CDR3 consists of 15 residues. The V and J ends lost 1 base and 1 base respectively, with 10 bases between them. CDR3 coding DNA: TGCGCCAGCAGCCAAGTCGGTTCCCAGAACACTGAAGCTTTCTTT. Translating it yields CASSQVGSQNTEAFF.

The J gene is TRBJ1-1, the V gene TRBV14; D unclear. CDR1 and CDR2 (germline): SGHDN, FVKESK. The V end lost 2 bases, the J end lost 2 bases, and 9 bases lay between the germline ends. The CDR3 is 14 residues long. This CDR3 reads CASSQQYTNTEAFF. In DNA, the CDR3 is TGTGCCAGCAGCCAACAATACACTAACACTGAAGCTTTCTTT.

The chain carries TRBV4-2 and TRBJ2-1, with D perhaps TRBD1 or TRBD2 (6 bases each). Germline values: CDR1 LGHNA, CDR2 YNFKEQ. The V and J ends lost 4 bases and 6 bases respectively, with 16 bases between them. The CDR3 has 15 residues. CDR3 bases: TGTGCCAGCAGCCCTTTAGCCGGAGGGGGCAATGAGCAGTTCTTC. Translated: CASSPLAGGGNEQFF.

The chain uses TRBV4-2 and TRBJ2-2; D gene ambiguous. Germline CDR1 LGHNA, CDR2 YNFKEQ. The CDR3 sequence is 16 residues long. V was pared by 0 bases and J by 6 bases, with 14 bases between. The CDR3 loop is CASSQDLMYGAGELFF. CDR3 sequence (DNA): TGTGCCAGCAGCCAAGATCTTATGTATGGGGCCGGGGAGCTGTTTTTT.

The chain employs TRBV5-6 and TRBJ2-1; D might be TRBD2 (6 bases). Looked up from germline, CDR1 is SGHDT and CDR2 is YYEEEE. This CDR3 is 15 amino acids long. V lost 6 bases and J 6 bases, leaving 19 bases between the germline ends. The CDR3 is CASTTRGTASNEQFF. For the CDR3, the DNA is TGTGCCAGCACCACCCGCGGGACGGCCTCCAATGAGCAGTTCTTC.

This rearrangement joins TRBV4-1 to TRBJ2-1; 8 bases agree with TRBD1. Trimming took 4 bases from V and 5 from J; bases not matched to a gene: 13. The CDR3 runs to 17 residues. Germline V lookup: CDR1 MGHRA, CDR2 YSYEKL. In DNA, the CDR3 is TGCGCCAGCAGCCCCTTTCCCCCGGGACAGGTTGACAATGAGCAGTTCTTC. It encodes CASSPFPPGQVDNEQFF.

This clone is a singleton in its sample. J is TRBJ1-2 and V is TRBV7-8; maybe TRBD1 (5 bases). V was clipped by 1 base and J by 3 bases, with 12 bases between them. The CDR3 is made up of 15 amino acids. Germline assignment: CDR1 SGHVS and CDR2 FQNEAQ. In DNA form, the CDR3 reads TGTGCCAGCAGCTTAGGGGCCAGGGAGGACTATGGCTACACCTTC. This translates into CASSLGAREDYGYTF.

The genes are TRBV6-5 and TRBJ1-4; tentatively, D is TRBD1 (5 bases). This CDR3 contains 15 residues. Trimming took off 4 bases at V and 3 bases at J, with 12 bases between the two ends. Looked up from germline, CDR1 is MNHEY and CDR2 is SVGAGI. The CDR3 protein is CASSLTAPANEKLFF. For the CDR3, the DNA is TGTGCCAGCAGTTTGACAGCGCCGGCTAATGAAAAACTGTTTTTT.

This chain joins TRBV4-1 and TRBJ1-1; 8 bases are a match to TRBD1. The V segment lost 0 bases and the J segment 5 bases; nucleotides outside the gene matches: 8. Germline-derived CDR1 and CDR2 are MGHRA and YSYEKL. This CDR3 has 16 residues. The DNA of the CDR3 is TGCGCCAGCAGCCAAGATCGCAGGGGGCTACGGACTGAAGCTTTCTTT. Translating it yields CASSQDRRGLRTEAFF.

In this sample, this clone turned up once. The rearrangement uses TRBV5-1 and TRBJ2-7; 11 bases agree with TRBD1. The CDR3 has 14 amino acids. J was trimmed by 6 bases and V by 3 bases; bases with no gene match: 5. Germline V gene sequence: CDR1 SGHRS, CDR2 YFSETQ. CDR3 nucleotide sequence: TGCGCCAGCAGCTCCTCCGGGACAGGGGGCGAGCAGTACTTC. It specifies CASSSSGTGGEQYF.

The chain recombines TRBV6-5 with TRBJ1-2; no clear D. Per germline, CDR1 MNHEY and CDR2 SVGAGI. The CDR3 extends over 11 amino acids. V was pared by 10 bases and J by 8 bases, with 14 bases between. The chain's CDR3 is CATYLAGGYTF. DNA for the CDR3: TGTGCCACATATCTCGCGGGGGGCTACACCTTC.

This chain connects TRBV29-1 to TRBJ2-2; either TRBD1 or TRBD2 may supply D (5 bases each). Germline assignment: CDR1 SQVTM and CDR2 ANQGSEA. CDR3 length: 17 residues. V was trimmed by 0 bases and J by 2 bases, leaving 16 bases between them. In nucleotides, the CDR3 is TGCAGCGTTGAAGAGGGGGAATGGTTTCGCAACACCGGGGAGCTGTTTTTT. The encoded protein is CSVEEGEWFRNTGELFF.

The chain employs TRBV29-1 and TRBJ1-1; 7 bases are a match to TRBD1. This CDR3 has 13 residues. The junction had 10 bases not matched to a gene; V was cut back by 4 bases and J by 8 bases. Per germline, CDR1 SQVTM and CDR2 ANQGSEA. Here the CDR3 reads CSVGRNQQGEAFF. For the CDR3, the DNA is TGCAGCGTTGGCCGTAACCAACAGGGGGAAGCTTTCTTT.

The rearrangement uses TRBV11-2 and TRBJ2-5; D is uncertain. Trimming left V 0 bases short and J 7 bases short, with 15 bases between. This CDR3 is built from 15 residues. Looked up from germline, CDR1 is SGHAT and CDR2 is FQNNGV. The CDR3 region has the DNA TGTGCCAGCAGCTTAGATCGCCCGGCCCTGGGGACCCAGTACTTC. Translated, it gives CASSLDRPALGTQYF.

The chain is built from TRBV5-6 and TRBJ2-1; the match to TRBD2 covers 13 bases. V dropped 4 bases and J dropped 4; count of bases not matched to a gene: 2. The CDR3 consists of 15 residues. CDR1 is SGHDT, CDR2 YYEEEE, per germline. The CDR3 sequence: CASSRLAGGYNEQFF. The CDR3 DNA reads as TGTGCCAGCAGCCGACTAGCGGGGGGTTACAATGAGCAGTTCTTC.

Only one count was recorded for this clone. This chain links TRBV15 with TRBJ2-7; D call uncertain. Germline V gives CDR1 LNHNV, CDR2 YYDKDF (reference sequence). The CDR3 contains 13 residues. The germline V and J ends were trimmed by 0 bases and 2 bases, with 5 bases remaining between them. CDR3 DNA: TGTGCCACCAGCAGAGATGAGACCTACGAGCAGTACTTC. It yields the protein CATSRDETYEQYF.

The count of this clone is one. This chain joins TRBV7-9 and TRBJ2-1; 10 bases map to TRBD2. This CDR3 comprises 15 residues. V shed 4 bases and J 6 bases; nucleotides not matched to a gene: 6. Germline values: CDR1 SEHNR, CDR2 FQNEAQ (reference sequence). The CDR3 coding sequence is TGTGCCAGCAGCTCTCGGGGACTAGCGTCCAATGAGCAGTTCTTC. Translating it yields CASSSRGLASNEQFF.

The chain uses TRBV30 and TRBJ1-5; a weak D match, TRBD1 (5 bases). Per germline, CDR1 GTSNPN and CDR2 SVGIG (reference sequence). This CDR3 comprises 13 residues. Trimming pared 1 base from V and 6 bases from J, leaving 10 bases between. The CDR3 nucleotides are TGTGCCTGGAGTGGGCAGGGAAGTCAGCCCCAGCATTTT. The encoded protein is CAWSGQGSQPQHF.

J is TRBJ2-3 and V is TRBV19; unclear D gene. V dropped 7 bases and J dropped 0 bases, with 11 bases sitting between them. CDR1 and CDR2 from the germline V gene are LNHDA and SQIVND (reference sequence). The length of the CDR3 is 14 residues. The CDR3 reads CASMSLSSTDTQYF. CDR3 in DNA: TGTGCCAGTATGAGCTTGTCTAGCACAGATACGCAGTATTTT.

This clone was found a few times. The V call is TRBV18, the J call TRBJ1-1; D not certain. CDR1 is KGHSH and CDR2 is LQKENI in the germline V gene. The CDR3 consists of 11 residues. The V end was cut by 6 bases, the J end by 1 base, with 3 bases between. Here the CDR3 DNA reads TGTGCCAGCTCGGCGAACACTGAAGCTTTCTTT. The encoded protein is CASSANTEAFF.

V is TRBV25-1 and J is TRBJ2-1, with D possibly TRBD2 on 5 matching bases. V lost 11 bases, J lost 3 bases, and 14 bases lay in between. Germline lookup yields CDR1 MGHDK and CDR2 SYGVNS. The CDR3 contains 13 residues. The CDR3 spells CASRGPFYNEQFF. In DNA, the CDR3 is TGTGCCTCGAGAGGGCCATTCTACAATGAGCAGTTCTTC.

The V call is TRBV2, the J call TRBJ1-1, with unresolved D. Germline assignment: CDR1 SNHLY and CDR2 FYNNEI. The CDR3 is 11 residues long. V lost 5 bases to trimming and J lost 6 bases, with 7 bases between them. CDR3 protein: CASSPSAEAFF. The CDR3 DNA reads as TGTGCCAGCAGTCCCTCCGCTGAAGCTTTCTTT.

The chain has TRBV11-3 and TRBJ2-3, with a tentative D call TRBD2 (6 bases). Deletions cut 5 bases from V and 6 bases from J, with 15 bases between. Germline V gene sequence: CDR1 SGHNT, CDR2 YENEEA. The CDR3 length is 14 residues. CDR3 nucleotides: TGTGCCAGCAGCCCCCGGACTACCGGGGATACGCAGTATTTT. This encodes CASSPRTTGDTQYF.